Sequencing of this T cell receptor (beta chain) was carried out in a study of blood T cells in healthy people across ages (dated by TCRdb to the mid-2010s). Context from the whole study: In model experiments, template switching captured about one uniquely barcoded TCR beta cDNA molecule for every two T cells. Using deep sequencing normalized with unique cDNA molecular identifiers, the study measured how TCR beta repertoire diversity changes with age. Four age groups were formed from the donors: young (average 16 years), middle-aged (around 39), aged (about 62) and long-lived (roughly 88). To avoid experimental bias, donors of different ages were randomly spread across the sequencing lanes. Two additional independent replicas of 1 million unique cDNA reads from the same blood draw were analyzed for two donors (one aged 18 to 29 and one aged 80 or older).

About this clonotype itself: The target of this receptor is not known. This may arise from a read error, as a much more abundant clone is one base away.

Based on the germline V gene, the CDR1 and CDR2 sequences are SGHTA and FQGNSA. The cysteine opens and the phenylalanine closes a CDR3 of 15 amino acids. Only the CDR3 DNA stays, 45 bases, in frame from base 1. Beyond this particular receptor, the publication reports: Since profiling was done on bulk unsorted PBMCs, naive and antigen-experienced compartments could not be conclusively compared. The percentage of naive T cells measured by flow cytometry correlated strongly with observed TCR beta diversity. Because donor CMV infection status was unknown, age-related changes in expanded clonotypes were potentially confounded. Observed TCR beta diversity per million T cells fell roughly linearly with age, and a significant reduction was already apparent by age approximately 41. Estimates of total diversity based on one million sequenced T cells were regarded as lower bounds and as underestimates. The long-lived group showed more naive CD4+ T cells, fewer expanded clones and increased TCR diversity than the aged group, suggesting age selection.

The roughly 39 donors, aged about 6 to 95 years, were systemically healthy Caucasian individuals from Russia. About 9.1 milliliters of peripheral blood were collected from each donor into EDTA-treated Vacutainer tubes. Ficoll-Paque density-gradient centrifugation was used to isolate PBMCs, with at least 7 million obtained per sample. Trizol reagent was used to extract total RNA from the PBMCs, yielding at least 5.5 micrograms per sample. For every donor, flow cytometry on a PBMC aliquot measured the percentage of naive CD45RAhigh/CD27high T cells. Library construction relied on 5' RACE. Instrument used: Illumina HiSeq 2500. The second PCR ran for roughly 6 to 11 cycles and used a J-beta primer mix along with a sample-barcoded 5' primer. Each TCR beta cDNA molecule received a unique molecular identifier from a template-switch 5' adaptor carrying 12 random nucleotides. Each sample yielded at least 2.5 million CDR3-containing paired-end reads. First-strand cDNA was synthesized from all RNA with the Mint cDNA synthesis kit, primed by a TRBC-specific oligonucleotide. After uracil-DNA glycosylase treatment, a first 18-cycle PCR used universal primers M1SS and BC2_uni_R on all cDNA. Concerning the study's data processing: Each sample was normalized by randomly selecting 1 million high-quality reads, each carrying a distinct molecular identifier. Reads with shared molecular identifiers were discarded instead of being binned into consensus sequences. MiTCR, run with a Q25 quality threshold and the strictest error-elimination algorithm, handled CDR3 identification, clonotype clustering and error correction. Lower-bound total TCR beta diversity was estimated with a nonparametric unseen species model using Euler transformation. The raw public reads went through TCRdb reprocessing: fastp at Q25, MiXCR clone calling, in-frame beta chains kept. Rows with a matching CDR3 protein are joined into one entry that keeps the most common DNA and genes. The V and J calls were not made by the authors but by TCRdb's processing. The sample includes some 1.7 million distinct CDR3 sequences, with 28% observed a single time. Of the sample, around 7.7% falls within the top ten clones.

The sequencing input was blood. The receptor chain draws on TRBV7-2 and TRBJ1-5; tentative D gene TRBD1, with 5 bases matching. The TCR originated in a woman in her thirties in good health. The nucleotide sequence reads TGTGCCTGCAGCTTAGAACAGGTGAACAATCAGCCCCAGCATTTT. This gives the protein CACSLEQVNNQPQHF.